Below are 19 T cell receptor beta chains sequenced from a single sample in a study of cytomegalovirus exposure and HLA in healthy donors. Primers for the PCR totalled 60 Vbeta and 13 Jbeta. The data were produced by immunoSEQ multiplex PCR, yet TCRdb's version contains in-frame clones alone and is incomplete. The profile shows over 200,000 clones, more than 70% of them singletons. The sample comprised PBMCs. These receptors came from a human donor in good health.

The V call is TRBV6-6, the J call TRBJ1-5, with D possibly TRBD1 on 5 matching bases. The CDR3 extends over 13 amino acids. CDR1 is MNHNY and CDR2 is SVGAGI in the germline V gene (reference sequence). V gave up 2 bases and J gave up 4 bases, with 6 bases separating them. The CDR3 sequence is CASSYQGNQPQHF. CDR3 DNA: TGTGCCAGCAGTTACCAGGGAAATCAGCCCCAGCATTTT.

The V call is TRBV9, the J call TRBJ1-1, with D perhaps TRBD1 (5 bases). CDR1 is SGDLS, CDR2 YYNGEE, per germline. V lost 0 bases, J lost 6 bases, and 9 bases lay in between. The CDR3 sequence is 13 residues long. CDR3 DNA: TGTGCCAGCAGCGTAGGACAGTTCCCTGAAGCTTTCTTT. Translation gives CASSVGQFPEAFF.

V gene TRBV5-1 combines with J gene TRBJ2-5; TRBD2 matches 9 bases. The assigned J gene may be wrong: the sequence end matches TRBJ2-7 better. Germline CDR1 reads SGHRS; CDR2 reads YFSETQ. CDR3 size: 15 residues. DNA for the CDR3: TGCGCCAGCAGCTTGGGCGGGACTAGCAGGTACGAGCAGTACTTC. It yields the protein CASSLGGTSRYEQYF.

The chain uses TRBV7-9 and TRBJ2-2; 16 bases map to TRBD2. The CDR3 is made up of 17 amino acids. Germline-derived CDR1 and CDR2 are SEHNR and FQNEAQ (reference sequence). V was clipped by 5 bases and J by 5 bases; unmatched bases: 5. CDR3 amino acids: CASSGTSGRARTGELFF. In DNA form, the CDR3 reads TGTGCCAGCAGCGGGACTAGCGGGAGGGCCCGAACCGGGGAGCTGTTTTTT.

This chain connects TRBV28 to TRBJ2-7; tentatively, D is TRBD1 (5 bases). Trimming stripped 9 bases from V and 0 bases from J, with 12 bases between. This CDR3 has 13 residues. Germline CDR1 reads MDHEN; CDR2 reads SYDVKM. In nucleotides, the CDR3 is TGTGCCAGTTGGACACCGAGCTCCTACGAGCAGTACTTC. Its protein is CASWTPSSYEQYF.

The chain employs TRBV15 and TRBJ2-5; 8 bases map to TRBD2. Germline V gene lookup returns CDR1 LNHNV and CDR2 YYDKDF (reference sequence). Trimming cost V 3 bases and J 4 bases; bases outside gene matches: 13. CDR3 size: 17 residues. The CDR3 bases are TGTGCCACCAGCAGGGGGGACCGGGAGGGCTCGGTAGAGACCCAGTACTTC. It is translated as CATSRGDREGSVETQYF.

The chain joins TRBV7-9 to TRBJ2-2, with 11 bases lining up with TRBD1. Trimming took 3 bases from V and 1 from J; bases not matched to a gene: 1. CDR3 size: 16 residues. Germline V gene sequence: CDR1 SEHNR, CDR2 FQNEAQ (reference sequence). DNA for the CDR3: TGTGCCAGCAGCTTGGGGACAGGGGGGAACACCGGGGAGCTGTTTTTT. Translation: CASSLGTGGNTGELFF.

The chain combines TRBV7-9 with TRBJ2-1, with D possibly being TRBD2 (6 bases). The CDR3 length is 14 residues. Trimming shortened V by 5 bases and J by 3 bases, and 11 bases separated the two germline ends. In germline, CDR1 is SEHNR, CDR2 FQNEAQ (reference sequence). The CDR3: CASSPLTSYNEQFF. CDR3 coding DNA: TGTGCCAGCAGCCCACTGACTAGCTACAATGAGCAGTTCTTC.

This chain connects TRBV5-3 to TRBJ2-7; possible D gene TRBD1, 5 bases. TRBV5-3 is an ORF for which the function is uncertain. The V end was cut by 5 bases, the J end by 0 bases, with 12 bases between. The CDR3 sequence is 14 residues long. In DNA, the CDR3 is TGTGCCAGAAGGGAACAGGCACCCTCCTACGAGCAGTACTTC. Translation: CARREQAPSYEQYF.

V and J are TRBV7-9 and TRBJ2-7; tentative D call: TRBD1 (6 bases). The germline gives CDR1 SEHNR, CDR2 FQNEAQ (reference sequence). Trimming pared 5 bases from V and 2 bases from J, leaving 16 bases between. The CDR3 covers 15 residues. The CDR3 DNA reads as TGTGCCAGCAGCCCCGACAGGACAGAGGCCTACGAGCAGTACTTC. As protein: CASSPDRTEAYEQYF.

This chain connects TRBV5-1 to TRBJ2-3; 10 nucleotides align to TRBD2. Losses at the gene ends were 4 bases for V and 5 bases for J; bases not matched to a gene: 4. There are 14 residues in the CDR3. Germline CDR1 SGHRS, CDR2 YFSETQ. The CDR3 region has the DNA TGCGCCAGCAGCATAAGACTAGCGGGAGATACGCAGTATTTT. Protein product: CASSIRLAGDTQYF.

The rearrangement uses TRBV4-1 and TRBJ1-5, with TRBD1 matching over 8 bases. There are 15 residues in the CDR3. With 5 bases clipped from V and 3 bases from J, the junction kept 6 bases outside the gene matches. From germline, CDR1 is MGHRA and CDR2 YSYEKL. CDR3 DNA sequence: TGCGCCAGCAGCGAGACAGGGGTTTTCAATCAGCCCCAGCATTTT. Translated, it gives CASSETGVFNQPQHF.

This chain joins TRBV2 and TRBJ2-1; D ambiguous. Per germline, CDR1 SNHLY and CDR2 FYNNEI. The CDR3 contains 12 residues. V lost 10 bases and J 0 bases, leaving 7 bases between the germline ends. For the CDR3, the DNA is TGTGCCACGGAGAGCTCCTACAATGAGCAGTTCTTC. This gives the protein CATESSYNEQFF.

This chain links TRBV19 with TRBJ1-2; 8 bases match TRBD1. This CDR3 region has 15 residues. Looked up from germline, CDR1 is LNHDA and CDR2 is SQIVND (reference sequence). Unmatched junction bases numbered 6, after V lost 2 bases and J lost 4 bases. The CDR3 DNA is TGTGCCAGTAGTATAATCAACAGGGGGAGCTATGGCTACACCTTC. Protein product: CASSIINRGSYGYTF. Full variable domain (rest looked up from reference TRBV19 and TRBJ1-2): DGGITQSPKYLFRKEGQNVTLSCEQNLNHDAMYWYRQDPGQGLRLIYYSQIVNDFQKGDIAEGYSVSREKKESFPLTVTSAQKNPTAFYLCASSIINRGSYGYTFGSGTRLTVV.

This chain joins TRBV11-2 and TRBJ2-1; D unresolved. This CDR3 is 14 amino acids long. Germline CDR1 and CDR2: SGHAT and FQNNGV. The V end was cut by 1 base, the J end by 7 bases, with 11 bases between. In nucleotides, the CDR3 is TGTGCCAGCAGCTTAGGAGTTGGTACTAATGAGCAGTTCTTC. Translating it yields CASSLGVGTNEQFF.

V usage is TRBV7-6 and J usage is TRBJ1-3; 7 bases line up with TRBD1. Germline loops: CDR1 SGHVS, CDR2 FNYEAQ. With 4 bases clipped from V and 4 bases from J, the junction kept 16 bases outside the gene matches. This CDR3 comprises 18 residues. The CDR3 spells CASSSDWTGLLSGNTIYF. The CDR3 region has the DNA TGTGCCAGCAGCTCCGATTGGACAGGTCTTCTCTCAGGAAACACCATATATTTT.

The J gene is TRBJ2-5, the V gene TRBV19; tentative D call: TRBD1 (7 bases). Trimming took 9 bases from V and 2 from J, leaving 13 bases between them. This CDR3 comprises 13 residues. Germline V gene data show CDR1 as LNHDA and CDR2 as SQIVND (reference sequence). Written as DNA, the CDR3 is TGTGCCAGCACCCCAGGGGGGCAAGAGACCCAGTACTTC. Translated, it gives CASTPGGQETQYF.

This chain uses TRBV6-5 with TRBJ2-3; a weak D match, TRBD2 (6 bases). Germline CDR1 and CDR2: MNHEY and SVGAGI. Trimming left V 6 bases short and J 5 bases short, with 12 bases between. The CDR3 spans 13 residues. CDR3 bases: TGTGCCAGCAGCCCGGGGGTTGAAGATACGCAGTATTTT. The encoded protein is CASSPGVEDTQYF.

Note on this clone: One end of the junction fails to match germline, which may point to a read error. The DNA of the CDR3 is TGTGCCAGCAGCTTCGGGGTTGCCAAAAACATTCGGTACTTC. It translates to CASSFGVAKNIRYF. The chain recombines TRBV7-9 with TRBJ2-4, with D perhaps TRBD2 (5 bases). CDR1 is SEHNR and CDR2 is FQNEAQ in the germline V gene (reference sequence). The CDR3 totals 14 residues.